This T cell receptor beta chain stems from a study of OX40 agonist ivuxolimab in advanced cancers. Study results and limitations: Low normalized T-cell clonal expansion also characterized some of the nonresponders.

The J segment lost 7 bases and the V segment lost 0 bases, leaving 3 bases of the junction unmatched. This CDR3 is 14 amino acids long. The germline gives CDR1 SGHVS, CDR2 FQNEAQ. Points on this clone: Its antigen is undetermined.

Produced via immunoSEQ multiplex PCR; TCRdb's table is partial and in-frame only. This table has 76,000 or so clones, about 94% appearing once. This sequence originates from an adult with an advanced solid tumor such as melanoma, head and neck, liver or kidney cancer. V gene TRBV7-8 combines with J gene TRBJ1-5, with TRBD1 matching 7 bases. Sample: CD4+ or CD8+ T cells sorted from blood, taken in a trial of the OX40 agonist ivuxolimab. CDR3 in DNA: TGTGCCAGCAGCTTAGCGTCAGGGGGACAGCCCCAGCATTTT. Protein product: CASSLASGGQPQHF.